The 9 T cell receptor beta chains below were found in one sample sequenced in a study of T cell repertoires in cytomegalovirus infection. TCRdb called the reads again in MiXCR, with one record for every CDR3 protein. The table has 200,000 or so distinct CDR3 sequences, roughly 30% seen once. The source material was PBMCs. The receptors derive from a human donor in good health (CMV status not recorded). Some clones in this sample may be carry-over from other donors' samples.

V usage is TRBV7-4 and J usage is TRBJ1-1; no definite D call. The CDR3 length is 15 residues. Germline assignment: CDR1 SGHVT and CDR2 SQSDAQ. V was shortened by 0 bases and J by 1 base, with 9 bases between the two germline ends. CDR3 sequence: CASSLAGLENTEAFF. CDR3 DNA sequence: TGTGCCAGCAGCTTAGCAGGGCTGGAGAACACTGAAGCTTTCTTT.

The chain employs TRBV4-2 and TRBJ2-1; D not resolved. The V end was cut by 0 bases, the J end by 8 bases, with 11 bases between. Germline V lookup: CDR1 LGHNA, CDR2 YNFKEQ. The CDR3 consists of 14 residues. CDR3 DNA: TGTGCCAGCAGCCAAGATGGGTTCCCGGATGAGCAGTTCTTC. Residues: CASSQDGFPDEQFF.

Here the CDR3 DNA reads TGTGCCACCCGTAGTGGGGGGTACACCGGGGAGCTGTTTTTT. Translated: CATRSGGYTGELFF. The chain uses TRBV6-2 or TRBV6-3 and TRBJ2-2; perhaps TRBD2 as D (6 bases). In germline, CDR1 is MNHEY, CDR2 SVGEGT. The CDR3 covers 14 residues. V was cut by 10 bases and J by 3 bases, with 15 bases left in between.

This clonotype was observed a few times. The rearrangement links TRBV4-3 to TRBJ1-2, with 9 bases matching TRBD1. The CDR3 extends over 16 amino acids. Germline V gene data show CDR1 as LGHNA and CDR2 as YSLEER. V was clipped by 0 bases and J by 4 bases; unmatched bases: 6. DNA of the CDR3: TGCGCCAGCAGCCAAGAGAGGGACAGGGCCGTCTATGGCTACACCTTC. Translating gives CASSQERDRAVYGYTF.

This clonotype was counted between two and nine times. The chain uses TRBV12-3 or TRBV12-4 and TRBJ1-2; no firm D call. The V end lost 7 bases, the J end lost 6 bases, and 18 bases lay between the germline ends. CDR3 length equals 14 residues. CDR3 amino acids: CASTPAGLVDGYTF. The CDR3 DNA sequence: TGTGCCAGCACCCCCGCAGGTCTTGTCGATGGCTACACCTTC.

This clonotype was recorded once. V usage is TRBV18 and J usage is TRBJ1-3; 7 positions agree with TRBD1. Trimming took 3 bases from V and 0 from J; bases not matched to a gene: 14. The CDR3 has 19 amino acids. CDR1 is KGHSH and CDR2 is LQKENI in the germline V gene. The DNA of the CDR3 is TGTGCCAGCTCACCTTTGGGGACGGGACAGCTCGTCTCTGGAAACACCATATATTTT. This codes for CASSPLGTGQLVSGNTIYF.

A few counts support this clonotype. The V call is TRBV7-6, the J call TRBJ2-7; 15 bases match TRBD2. CDR1 is SGHVS and CDR2 is FNYEAQ in the germline V gene. The CDR3 loop spans 15 amino acids. The V segment lost 4 bases and the J segment 4 bases; nucleotides outside the gene matches: 2. This chain's CDR3 is CASSSGLAGGYEQYF. The CDR3 DNA sequence: TGTGCCAGCAGCTCGGGACTAGCGGGGGGATACGAGCAGTACTTC.

This clonotype occurred many times. V is TRBV4-3 and J is TRBJ1-2, with D uncertain. Germline V gene sequence: CDR1 LGHNA, CDR2 YSLEER. This CDR3 has 14 residues. V was clipped by 1 base and J by 8 bases, with 14 bases between them. The CDR3 sequence: CASSQGRFEAGYTF. In DNA, the CDR3 is TGCGCCAGCAGCCAAGGGAGGTTTGAGGCGGGCTACACCTTC.

The chain combines TRBV12-3 or TRBV12-4 with TRBJ1-2; D uncertain. V lost 1 base and J 8 bases, leaving 11 bases between the germline ends. CDR3 size: 13 residues. CDR3 DNA sequence: TGTGCCAGCAGTTTAGGGACTCCTAAAGGCTACACCTTC. Protein product: CASSLGTPKGYTF.